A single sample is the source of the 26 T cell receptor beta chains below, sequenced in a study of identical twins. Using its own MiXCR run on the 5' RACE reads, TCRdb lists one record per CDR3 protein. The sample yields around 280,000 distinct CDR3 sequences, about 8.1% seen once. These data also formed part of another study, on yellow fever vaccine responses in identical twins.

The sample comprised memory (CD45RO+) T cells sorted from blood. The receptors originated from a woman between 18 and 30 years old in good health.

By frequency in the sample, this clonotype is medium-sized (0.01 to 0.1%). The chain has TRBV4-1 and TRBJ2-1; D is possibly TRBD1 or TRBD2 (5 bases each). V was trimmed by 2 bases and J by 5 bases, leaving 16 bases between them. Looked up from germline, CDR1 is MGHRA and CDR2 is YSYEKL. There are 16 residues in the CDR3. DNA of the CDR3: TGCGCCAGCAGCCAACCTCAGCGTGGGGGTAACAATGAGCAGTTCTTC. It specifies CASSQPQRGGNNEQFF.

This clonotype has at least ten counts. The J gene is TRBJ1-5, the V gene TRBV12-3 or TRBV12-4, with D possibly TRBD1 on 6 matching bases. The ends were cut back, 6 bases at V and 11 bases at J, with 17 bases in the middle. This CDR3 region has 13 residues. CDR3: CASSRDTSWTQHF. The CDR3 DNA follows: TGTGCCAGCAGCCGGGACACCTCTTGGACCCAGCATTTT.

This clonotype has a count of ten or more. CDR3 bases: TGCGCCAGCAGCAGGACGACAGGAGTGAACACTGAAGCTTTCTTT. This codes for CASSRTTGVNTEAFF. This sequence joins TRBV5-1 and TRBJ1-1, with D perhaps TRBD1 (6 bases). V dropped 4 bases and J dropped 0 bases, with 13 bases sitting between them. CDR3 length equals 15 residues. Germline V gene lookup returns CDR1 SGHRS and CDR2 YFSETQ.

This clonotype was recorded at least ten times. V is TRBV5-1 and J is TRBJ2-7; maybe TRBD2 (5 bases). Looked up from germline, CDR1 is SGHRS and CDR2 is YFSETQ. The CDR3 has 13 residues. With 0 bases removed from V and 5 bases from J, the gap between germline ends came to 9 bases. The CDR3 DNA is TGCGCCAGCAGCTTGGTGATGCGGGACGAGCAGTACTTC. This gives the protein CASSLVMRDEQYF.

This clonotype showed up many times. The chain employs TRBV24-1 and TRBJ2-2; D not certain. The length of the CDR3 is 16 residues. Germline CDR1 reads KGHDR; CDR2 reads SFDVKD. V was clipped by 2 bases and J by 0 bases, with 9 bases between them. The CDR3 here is CATSDSYYTNTGELFF. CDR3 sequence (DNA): TGTGCCACCAGTGATTCCTACTACACGAACACCGGGGAGCTGTTTTTT.

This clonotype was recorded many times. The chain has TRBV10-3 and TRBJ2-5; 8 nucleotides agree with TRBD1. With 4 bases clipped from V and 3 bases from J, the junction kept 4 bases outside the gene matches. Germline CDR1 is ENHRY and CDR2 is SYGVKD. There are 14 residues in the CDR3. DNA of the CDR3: TGTGCCATCAGTGCGTCACAGGGGGAAGAGACCCAGTACTTC. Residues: CAISASQGEETQYF.

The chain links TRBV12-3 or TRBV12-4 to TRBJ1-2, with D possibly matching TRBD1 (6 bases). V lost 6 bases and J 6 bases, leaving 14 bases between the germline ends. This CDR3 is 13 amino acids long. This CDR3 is CASSRTTGNGYTF. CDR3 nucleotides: TGTGCCAGCAGCCGCACTACAGGGAATGGCTACACCTTC.

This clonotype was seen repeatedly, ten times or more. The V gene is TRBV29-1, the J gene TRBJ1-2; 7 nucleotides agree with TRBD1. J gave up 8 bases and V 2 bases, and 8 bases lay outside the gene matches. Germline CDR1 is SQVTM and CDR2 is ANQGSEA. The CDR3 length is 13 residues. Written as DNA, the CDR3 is TGCAGCGTTGAATACACAGGGGTGGGAGGCTACACCTTC. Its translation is CSVEYTGVGGYTF.

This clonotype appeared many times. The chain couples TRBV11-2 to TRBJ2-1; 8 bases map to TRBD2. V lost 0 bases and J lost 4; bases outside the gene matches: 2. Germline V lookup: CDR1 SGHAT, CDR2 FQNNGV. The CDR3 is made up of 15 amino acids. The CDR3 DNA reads TGTGCCAGCAGCTTAGATCGGGGGGGATACAATGAGCAGTTCTTC. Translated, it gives CASSLDRGGYNEQFF.

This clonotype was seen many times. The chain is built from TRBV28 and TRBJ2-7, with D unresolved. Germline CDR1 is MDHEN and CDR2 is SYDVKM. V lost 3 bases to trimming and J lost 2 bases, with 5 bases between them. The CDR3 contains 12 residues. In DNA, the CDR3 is TGTGCCAGCAGTTTTAATACCTACGAGCAGTACTTC. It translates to CASSFNTYEQYF.

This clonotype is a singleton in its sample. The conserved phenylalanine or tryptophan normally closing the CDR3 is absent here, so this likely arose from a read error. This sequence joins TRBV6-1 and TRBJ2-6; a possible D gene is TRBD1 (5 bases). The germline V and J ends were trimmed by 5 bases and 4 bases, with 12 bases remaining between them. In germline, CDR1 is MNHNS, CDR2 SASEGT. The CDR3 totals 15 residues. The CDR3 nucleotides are TGTGCCAGCAGTAAAGGGGTGTTGGGGGCCAACGTCCTGACTTTA. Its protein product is CASSKGVLGANVLTL.

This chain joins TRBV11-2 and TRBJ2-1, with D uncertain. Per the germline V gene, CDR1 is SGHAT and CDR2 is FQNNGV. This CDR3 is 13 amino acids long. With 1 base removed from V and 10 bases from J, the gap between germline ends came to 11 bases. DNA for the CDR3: TGTGCCAGCAGCTTAGTTTTTCAGGACGAGCAGTTCTTC. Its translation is CASSLVFQDEQFF.

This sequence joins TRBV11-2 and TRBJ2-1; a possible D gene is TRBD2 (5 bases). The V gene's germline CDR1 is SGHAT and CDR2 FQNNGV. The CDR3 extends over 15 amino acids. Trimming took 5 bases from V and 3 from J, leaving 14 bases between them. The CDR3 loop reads CASSPPRAVYNEQFF. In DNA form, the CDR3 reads TGTGCCAGCAGCCCCCCGAGGGCGGTCTACAATGAGCAGTTCTTC.

CDR3 amino acids: CASSLDWAACEQYF. The CDR3 DNA reads as TGCGCCAGCAGCCTCGACTGGGCAGCCTGCGAGCAGTACTTC. The chain is built from TRBV4-1 and TRBJ2-7; no clear D. V lost 4 bases to trimming and J lost 6 bases, with 16 bases between them. The CDR3 has 14 amino acids. Germline values: CDR1 MGHRA, CDR2 YSYEKL.

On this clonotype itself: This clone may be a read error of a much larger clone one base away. CDR3 DNA: TGTGCCACCAGTGATAGCCCGACAGGGCTGGAGACCCAGTACTTC. Translating gives CATSDSPTGLETQYF. The chain carries TRBV24-1 and TRBJ2-5; TRBD1 matches at 7 bases. CDR3 size: 15 residues. In germline, CDR1 is KGHDR, CDR2 SFDVKD. The V segment lost 3 bases and the J segment 5 bases; nucleotides outside the gene matches: 8.

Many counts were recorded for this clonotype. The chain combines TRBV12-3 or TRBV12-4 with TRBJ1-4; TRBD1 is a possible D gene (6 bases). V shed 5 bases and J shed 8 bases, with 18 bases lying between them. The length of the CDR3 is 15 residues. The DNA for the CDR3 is TGTGCCAGCAGTCCATCCCAGGGGCTTCGGGAAAAACTGTTTTTT. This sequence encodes CASSPSQGLREKLFF.

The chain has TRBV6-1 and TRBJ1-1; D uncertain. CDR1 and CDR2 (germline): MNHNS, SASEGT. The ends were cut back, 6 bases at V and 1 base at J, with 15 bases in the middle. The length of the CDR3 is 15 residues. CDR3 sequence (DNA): TGTGCCAGCAGCGCAACGACGGATACGAACACTGAAGCTTTCTTT. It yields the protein CASSATTDTNTEAFF.

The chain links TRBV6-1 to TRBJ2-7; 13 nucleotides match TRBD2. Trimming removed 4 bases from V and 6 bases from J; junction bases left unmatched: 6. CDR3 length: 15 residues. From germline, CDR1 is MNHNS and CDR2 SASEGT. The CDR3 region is CASSATSGGAVEQYV. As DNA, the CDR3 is TGTGCCAGCAGTGCCACTAGCGGGGGGGCTGTCGAGCAGTACGTC.

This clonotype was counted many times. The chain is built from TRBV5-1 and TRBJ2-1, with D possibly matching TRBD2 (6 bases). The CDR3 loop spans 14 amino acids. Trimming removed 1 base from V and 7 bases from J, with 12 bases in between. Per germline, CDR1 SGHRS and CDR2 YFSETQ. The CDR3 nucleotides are TGCGCCAGCAGCTTGCAGGTAGCGGCGAATGAGCAGTTCTTC. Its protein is CASSLQVAANEQFF. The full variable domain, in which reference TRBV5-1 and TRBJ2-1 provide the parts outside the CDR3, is KAGVTQTPRYLIKTRGQQVTLSCSPISGHRSVSWYQQTPGQGLQFLFEYFSETQRNKGNFPGRFSGRQFSNSRSEMNVSTLELGDSALYLCASSLQVAANEQFFGPGTRLTVL.

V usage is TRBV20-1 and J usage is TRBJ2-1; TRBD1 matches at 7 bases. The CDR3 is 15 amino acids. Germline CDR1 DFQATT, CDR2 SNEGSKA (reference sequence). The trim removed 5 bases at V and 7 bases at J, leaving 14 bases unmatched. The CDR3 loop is CSAQGDSGSENEQFF. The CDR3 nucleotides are TGCAGTGCTCAAGGGGACAGTGGTTCGGAAAATGAGCAGTTCTTC.

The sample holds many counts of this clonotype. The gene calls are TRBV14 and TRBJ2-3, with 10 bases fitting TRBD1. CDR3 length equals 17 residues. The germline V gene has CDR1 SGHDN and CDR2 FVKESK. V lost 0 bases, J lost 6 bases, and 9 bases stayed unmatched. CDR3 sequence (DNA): TGTGCCAGCAGCCAAGAAAGGGAGACAGGGGGCAGGGATACGCAGTATTTT. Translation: CASSQERETGGRDTQYF.

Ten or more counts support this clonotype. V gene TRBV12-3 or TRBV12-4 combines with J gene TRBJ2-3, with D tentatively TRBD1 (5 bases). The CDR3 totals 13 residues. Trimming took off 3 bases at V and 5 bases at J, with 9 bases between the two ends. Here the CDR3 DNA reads TGTGCCAGCAGTTTCAGGGCAGGAGATACGCAGTATTTT. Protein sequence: CASSFRAGDTQYF.

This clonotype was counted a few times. CDR3 residues: CASRTTPGLAGSTDTQYF. As DNA, the CDR3 is TGTGCCAGCAGAACTACCCCGGGACTAGCGGGCAGCACAGATACGCAGTATTTT. The rearrangement links TRBV6-1 to TRBJ2-3, with 12 bases that match TRBD2. Germline CDR1 and CDR2: MNHNS and SASEGT. CDR3 size: 18 residues. V lost 6 bases to trimming and J lost 0 bases; unmatched junction nucleotides: 10.

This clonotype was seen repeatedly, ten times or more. The CDR3 is CASSAGSRGGEQFF. The CDR3 region has the DNA TGCGCCAGCAGTGCAGGGTCCAGGGGCGGTGAGCAGTTCTTC. The chain employs TRBV10-1 and TRBJ2-1; D possibly corresponds to TRBD1 (6 bases). Trimming pared 4 bases from V and 9 bases from J, leaving 16 bases between. Germline values: CDR1 WNHNN, CDR2 SYGVQD (reference sequence). The CDR3 is 14 residues long.

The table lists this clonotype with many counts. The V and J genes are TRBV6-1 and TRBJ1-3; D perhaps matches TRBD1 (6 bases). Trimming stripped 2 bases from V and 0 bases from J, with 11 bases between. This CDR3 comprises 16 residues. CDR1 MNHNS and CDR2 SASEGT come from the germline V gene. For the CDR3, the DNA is TGTGCCAGCAGTGAACGGCTAGGGGGCTCTGGAAACACCATATATTTT. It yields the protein CASSERLGGSGNTIYF.

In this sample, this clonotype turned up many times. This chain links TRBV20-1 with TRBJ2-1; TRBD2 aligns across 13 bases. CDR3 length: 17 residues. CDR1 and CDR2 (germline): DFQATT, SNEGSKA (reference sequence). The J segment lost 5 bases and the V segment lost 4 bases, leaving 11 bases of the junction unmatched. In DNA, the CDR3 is TGCAGTGCTACCCCTACTAGCGGGGGGGCCCGGGACAATGAGCAGTTCTTC. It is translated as CSATPTSGGARDNEQFF.